This T cell receptor (beta chain) was recovered during a study of CD8 T cells in Susac syndrome. CDR1 SGHNT and CDR2 YYREEE come from the germline V gene (reference sequence). The germline V and J ends were trimmed by 1 base and 5 bases, with 10 bases remaining between them. The CDR3 consists of 13 residues. The authors reverse transcribed roughly 0.5 to 1 ug RNA with random hexamers. MiXCR was run by TCRdb on the immunoSEQ multiplex PCR reads, yielding one entry per CDR3 protein. Of 95,000 to 150,000 distinct CDR3 sequences detected, around 94% appear once; the ten largest clones hold about 0.29%. Negative isolation yielded CD4+ and CD8+ T cells, and FACS enriched TEMRA cells.

This chain links TRBV5-4 with TRBJ2-7; D unclear. The TCR was taken from a human donor with Susac syndrome. Material: CD8+ T cells from PBMCs. CDR3 protein: CASSLSRYHEQYF. The CDR3 bases are TGTGCCAGCAGCTTGTCCAGGTACCACGAGCAGTACTTC.